The 24 T cell receptor beta chains presented below share a single source sample, sequenced in a study of shared clonotypes between healthy human individuals. The naive CD8 population came from CD45RO-negative cells selected for CCR7, without terminally differentiated effector memory CD45RA+ cells. The protocol was immunoSEQ multiplex PCR, while the TCRdb copy is restricted to in-frame clones and leaves out a portion. Of around 2,100,000 clones listed, about 95% are singletons. The sequenced material came from naive CD8+ T cells sorted from blood. The receptor source for this set is a man between 18 and 29 years old in good health.

This chain joins TRBV10-1 and TRBJ2-2, with 9 bases matching TRBD2. This CDR3 contains 14 residues. CDR1 and CDR2 from the germline V gene are WNHNN and SYGVQD (reference sequence). The junction had 2 bases not matched to a gene; V was cut back by 4 bases and J by 5 bases. The DNA for the CDR3 is TGCGCCAGCAGTGTAGCGGGGGAGACCGGGGAGCTGTTTTTT. Its translation: CASSVAGETGELFF.

The rearrangement uses TRBV30 and TRBJ2-5, with unresolved D. The CDR3 consists of 12 residues. Trimming shortened V by 1 base and J by 2 bases, and 5 bases separated the two germline ends. Per germline, CDR1 GTSNPN and CDR2 SVGIG (reference sequence). The CDR3 region has the DNA TGTGCCTGGAGTGAAAAACAAGAGACCCAGTACTTC. Protein sequence: CAWSEKQETQYF.

The chain joins TRBV28 to TRBJ1-4, with D unclear. Germline V gene sequence: CDR1 MDHEN, CDR2 SYDVKM. Trimming left V 3 bases short and J 0 bases short, with 8 bases between. The CDR3 is 15 amino acids. The CDR3 sequence is CASSLGFATNEKLFF. CDR3 coding DNA: TGTGCCAGCAGTTTGGGCTTTGCAACTAATGAAAAACTGTTTTTT.

The genes are TRBV2 and TRBJ1-2; D remains unclear. The CDR3 consists of 12 residues. V lost 4 bases and J lost 1, with 4 bases in between. Germline values: CDR1 SNHLY, CDR2 FYNNEI. The CDR3 DNA sequence: TGTGCCAGCAGTGGGGTTAACTATGGCTACACCTTC. It specifies CASSGVNYGYTF.

The J gene is TRBJ2-7, the V gene TRBV5-4, with 8 bases that match TRBD2. The CDR3 consists of 13 residues. Germline CDR1 reads SGHNT; CDR2 reads YYREEE (reference sequence). Trimming removed 5 bases from V and 4 bases from J; junction bases left unmatched: 5. The CDR3 is CASRYSGEYEQYF. The CDR3 DNA sequence: TGTGCCAGCAGATATAGCGGGGAATACGAGCAGTACTTC.

The chain recombines TRBV10-2 with TRBJ1-3; D remains unclear. With 3 bases removed from V and 8 bases from J, the gap between germline ends came to 11 bases. CDR1 is WSHSY, CDR2 SAAADI, per germline. The CDR3 loop spans 13 amino acids. This CDR3 reads CASSDYAAHTIYF. The DNA of the CDR3 is TGCGCCAGCAGTGATTACGCAGCGCACACCATATATTTT.

Here the CDR3 reads CASSPSGGSSYEQYF. The CDR3 DNA reads as TGCGCCAGCAGCCCCTCGGGGGGGAGCTCCTACGAGCAGTACTTC. This rearrangement joins TRBV4-1 to TRBJ2-7, with 8 bases fitting TRBD2. The germline CDR1 and CDR2 sequences are MGHRA and YSYEKL. This CDR3 has 15 residues. J was trimmed by 0 bases and V by 4 bases; bases with no gene match: 5.

The chain combines TRBV9 with TRBJ1-1; D is possibly TRBD1 (5 bases). The CDR3 runs to 13 residues. Germline V gene data show CDR1 as SGDLS and CDR2 as YYNGEE. V was trimmed by 3 bases and J by 10 bases, leaving 16 bases between them. CDR3 residues: CASSAEGQASAFF. The CDR3 DNA reads TGTGCCAGCAGCGCAGAGGGGCAGGCTTCAGCTTTCTTT.

The CDR3 coding sequence is TGTGCCAGCAGGGAGGAAGGGTATAACACTGAAGCTTTCTTT. Its protein is CASREEGYNTEAFF. The chain combines TRBV7-8 with TRBJ1-1, with D unclear. The germline gives CDR1 SGHVS, CDR2 FQNEAQ. This CDR3 region has 14 residues. V was shortened by 6 bases and J by 2 bases, with 13 bases between the two germline ends.

Comment on this clone: This same CDR3 is encoded by further DNA sequences in the sample. This sequence joins TRBV27 and TRBJ2-7, with TRBD1 matching 7 bases. Germline V gene lookup returns CDR1 MNHEY and CDR2 SMNVEV (reference sequence). With 7 bases clipped from V and 0 bases from J, the junction kept 6 bases outside the gene matches. The CDR3 has 14 residues. Here the CDR3 reads CASTPTGSSYEQYF. The CDR3, as DNA: TGTGCCAGCACCCCGACAGGGAGCTCCTACGAGCAGTACTTC.

The genes are TRBV11-3 and TRBJ2-2, with D unresolved. V was trimmed by 5 bases and J by 6 bases, leaving 13 bases between them. Germline loops: CDR1 SGHNT, CDR2 YENEEA. The CDR3 consists of 14 residues. CDR3 loop: CASSARGSSGELFF. As DNA, the CDR3 is TGTGCCAGCAGCGCCCGAGGCAGTTCCGGGGAGCTGTTTTTT. Full variable domain (rest looked up from reference TRBV11-3 and TRBJ2-2): EAGVVQSPRYKIIEKKQPVAFWCNPISGHNTLYWYLQNLGQGPELLIRYENEEAVDDSQLPKDRFSAERLKGVDSTLKIQPAELGDSAVYLCASSARGSSGELFFGEGSRLTVL.

V is TRBV29-1 and J is TRBJ2-7, with TRBD2 matching over 7 bases. Germline CDR1 and CDR2: SQVTM and ANQGSEA. The CDR3 spans 14 residues. The ends lost 4 bases at V and 2 bases at J; junction bases unmatched: 8. The CDR3 nucleotides read TGCAGCGTTGTGTCGACGGGGGGACCCTACGAGCAGTACTTC. The encoded protein is CSVVSTGGPYEQYF.

The CDR3 DNA follows: TGTGCCAGCAGTTTATCACCAGGGGGAGACTATGGCTACACCTTC. This encodes CASSLSPGGDYGYTF. The V gene is TRBV27, the J gene TRBJ1-2; 7 bases match TRBD1. V lost 0 bases to trimming and J lost 3 bases; unmatched junction nucleotides: 4. This CDR3 contains 15 residues. Per germline, CDR1 MNHEY and CDR2 SMNVEV (reference sequence).

The chain joins TRBV30 to TRBJ2-7; D might be TRBD1 (6 bases). The CDR3 has 13 amino acids. V lost 1 base and J 4 bases, leaving 11 bases between the germline ends. The V gene's germline CDR1 is GTSNPN and CDR2 SVGIG (reference sequence). The CDR3, as DNA: TGTGCCTGGAGTGAGGGGGTTGAATACGAGCAGTACTTC. Translation: CAWSEGVEYEQYF.

The gene calls are TRBV20-1 and TRBJ1-1; D not resolved. Germline loops: CDR1 DFQATT, CDR2 SNEGSKA (reference sequence). V gave up 8 bases and J gave up 3 bases, with 10 bases separating them. There are 11 residues in the CDR3. Here the CDR3 DNA reads TGCAGTCCTAACATGTACACTGAAGCTTTCTTT. This sequence encodes CSPNMYTEAFF.

The genes are TRBV6-1 and TRBJ1-4, with D unclear. Trimming stripped 1 base from V and 6 bases from J, with 6 bases between. This CDR3 has 13 residues. Germline V lookup: CDR1 MNHNS, CDR2 SASEGT. In nucleotides, the CDR3 is TGTGCCAGCAGTGAAGGAGGTTATGAAAAACTGTTTTTT. This gives the protein CASSEGGYEKLFF.

On this clone itself: A much more abundant neighbour one base away suggests this may be a read error. At the DNA level, this CDR3 is encoded by other sequences in the same sample as well. The chain employs TRBV7-9 and TRBJ2-7; D is uncertain. The length of the CDR3 is 11 residues. Germline CDR1 is SEHNR and CDR2 is FQNEAQ (reference sequence). V was shortened by 5 bases and J by 0 bases, with 2 bases between the two germline ends. The CDR3 sequence: CASSTSYEQYF. The CDR3 region has the DNA TGTGCCAGCAGCACCTCCTACGAGCAGTACTTC.

V usage is TRBV7-2 and J usage is TRBJ1-2, with D uncertain. Trimming removed 1 base at V and 3 bases at J, with 6 bases between. The CDR3 consists of 13 residues. Germline V lookup: CDR1 SGHTA, CDR2 FQGNSA. CDR3 protein: CASSLELHYGYTF. The CDR3 region has the DNA TGTGCCAGCAGCTTAGAGTTGCACTATGGCTACACCTTC.

The count of this clone is one. The V gene is TRBV7-9, the J gene TRBJ1-1; D is perhaps TRBD1 (6 bases). CDR1 is SEHNR, CDR2 FQNEAQ, per germline (reference sequence). Between the trimmed V and J ends, which lost 0 bases and 4 bases, there was a span of 12 bases. There are 15 residues in the CDR3. As DNA, the CDR3 is TGTGCCAGCAGCTTAGCGGGGGCCGCGTTCACTGAAGCTTTCTTT. Encoded protein: CASSLAGAAFTEAFF. The entire variable domain, with the rest obtained from reference TRBV7-9 and TRBJ1-1, is as follows: DTGVSQNPRHKITKRGQNVTFRCDPISEHNRLYWYRQTLGQGPEFLTYFQNEAQLEKSRLLSDRFSAERPKGSFSTLEIQRTEQGDSAMYLCASSLAGAAFTEAFFGQGTRLTVV.

The sample holds one count of this clone. J is TRBJ2-3 and V is TRBV4-3; TRBD2 is a possible D gene (6 bases). Germline V lookup: CDR1 LGHNA, CDR2 YSLEER. This CDR3 contains 16 residues. V lost 3 bases, J lost 0 bases, and 13 bases lay in between. CDR3 DNA sequence: TGCGCCAGCAGCCATCGCGGGACGGGCAGCACAGATACGCAGTATTTT. Translation gives CASSHRGTGSTDTQYF.

In this sample, this clone turned up once. The chain joins TRBV5-1 to TRBJ2-7, with a possible D match to TRBD1 (6 bases). Per germline, CDR1 SGHRS and CDR2 YFSETQ. This CDR3 region has 15 residues. V dropped 2 bases and J dropped 2 bases, with 14 bases sitting between them. CDR3 DNA sequence: TGCGCCAGCAGCTTAGGAGCGGACAGCACCTACGAGCAGTACTTC. Its protein product is CASSLGADSTYEQYF.

The DNA of the CDR3 is TGCGCCAGCAGCCAAGATGGGACAGGGTACTATGGCTACACCTTC. Translated: CASSQDGTGYYGYTF. The chain joins TRBV4-3 to TRBJ1-2; 9 positions match TRBD1. V shed 0 bases, J shed 3 bases, and the junction held 2 bases outside the gene matches. Per the germline V gene, CDR1 is LGHNA and CDR2 is YSLEER. CDR3 length: 15 amino acids.

In nucleotides, the CDR3 is TGCGCCAGCAGCCAACTAGCGGGGGAGATCGGAGATACGCAGTATTTT. Protein sequence: CASSQLAGEIGDTQYF. The chain has TRBV4-1 and TRBJ2-3; 10 nucleotides line up with TRBD2. This CDR3 spans 16 amino acids. From germline, CDR1 is MGHRA and CDR2 YSYEKL. Unmatched junction bases numbered 7, after V lost 2 bases and J lost 5 bases.

V gene TRBV12-5 combines with J gene TRBJ2-7, with a weak D call TRBD1 (7 bases). V lost 0 bases, J lost 1 base, and 13 bases lay in between. The CDR3 extends over 16 amino acids. Germline CDR1 is LGHNT and CDR2 is FRNRAP. CDR3 DNA sequence: TGTGCTAGTGGTTTGGTACGGGCAGGGGGGTCCTACGAGCAGTACTTC. Amino acids: CASGLVRAGGSYEQYF.